This TCR beta chain was found in a study of PD-L1 blockade in urothelial cancer (dated by TCRdb to the late 2010s). Some background on the complete study: Every patient began therapy around 2014 and was given atezolizumab 1,200 mg intravenously every 3 weeks. About nine tenths of the roughly 29 patients were males with bladder-origin urothelial cancer, and about 60% of the 29 reported a prior smoking history. An ECOG performance status of 0 or 1 was recorded for the patients, and 0 to 3 prior chemotherapy regimens had been received by the patients. Blood samples were analyzed at 3 weeks after treatment start (second dose) and at 6 weeks after treatment start. Blood samples gave median yields of around 150,000 T cells and 82,636 unique TCRs, along with a median clonality of about 0.084. Somatic, immune and clinical correlates of response to PD-L1 blockade with atezolizumab in urothelial cancer were the focus of an exploratory multi-omic analysis. Pretreatment tumor samples, along with matched peripheral blood collected serially before and after atezolizumab treatment, underwent TCR sequencing. Durable clinical benefit meant progression-free survival longer than 6 months, and TCR features were also tested against progression-free and overall survival. In the same patients, whole exome sequencing and RNA sequencing of pretreatment tumors were performed in addition to TCR sequencing. Eight to ten patients achieved durable clinical benefit and some 21 did not. Pretreatment blood TCR-seq was available for about 28 patients, at least one posttreatment blood collection was obtained for 25 or so patients, and tumor TCR-seq was available for 25 or so patients.

Overall study outcomes, separate from this receptor: Improved progression-free and overall survival was found to be associated with pretreatment peripheral blood TCR clonality below the median. Because the sample size was small (n ≈ 30) and many of the analyses were exploratory, the results are meant to be hypothesis-generating. At 3 weeks after the start of treatment, tumor-associated TCR clones in peripheral blood had expanded more in patients with durable benefit (n ≈ 24, p = 0.022).

As to this clone: Its antigen is unknown. Base qualities are not at hand, and no much larger clone is one base apart.

Synthetic TCR analog templates were spiked into each PCR so that absolute template abundance could be estimated from read counts. TCRbeta CDR3 regions were amplified from genomic DNA with bias-controlled V and J gene primers using the immunoSEQ assay. Sequencing of rearranged TCRbeta segments was performed at approximately 20X coverage. For the original study's pipeline: Sequencing errors were corrected by clustering, and CDR3s were annotated against IMGT so that V, D and J genes could be assigned. Downstream analyses used only productive TCRbeta rearrangements, leaving out any out-of-frame or stop-codon sequences. Clonality was calculated as one minus the Shannon entropy normalized by the log of the number of unique productive sequences. Clones differing between time points or between blood and tumor were identified by Fisher's exact test with Benjamini-Hochberg correction at adjusted p below 0.01. As stored in TCRdb, this immuneACCESS dataset retains in-frame rearrangements with V and J assigned. A fraction of the clones does not appear; measured against another copy, unresolved V genes explain less than half of the discrepancy, and the remainder lacks a known reason. The V and J calls and the clone size are those of that table, but D and trimming were determined from the DNA. The table for this sample lists about 41,000 clones; about 85% of them were counted only once. The ten largest account for about 2.5% of the sample.

The germline V gene sets CDR1 to MNHNS and CDR2 to SASEGT. Cut back by 1 base and 1 base, the V and J ends lie 10 bases apart. Inclusive of the bounding cysteine and phenylalanine, the CDR3 is 16 residues long. Of the read, only the CDR3 DNA is kept; its 48 bases are in frame from base 1. The label giving this sample's time point can be read as: peripheral blood 6 weeks after treatment start. A cohort of around 29 patients with locally advanced or metastatic urothelial carcinoma, treated at Memorial Sloan Kettering on a trial protocol, was included. Peripheral blood mononuclear cells were collected from each patient pretreatment and during treatment, giving between 1 and 8 total time points per patient. The Qiagen DNeasy Blood extraction kit was used to purify genomic DNA from total PBMCs and tumor samples. PBMCs were collected pretreatment and during treatment and were isolated and stored as previously described.

The V gene is TRBV6-1 and the J gene is TRBJ1-4; the D gene remains uncertain. This sample comprised PBMCs, obtained around atezolizumab (anti-PD-L1) treatment. The source of this sequence is a man between 65 and 85 years old with urothelial cancer. The bases are TGTGCCAGCAGTGAAGTGGCAGGTAGAACTAATGAAAAACTGTTTTTT. This codes for CASSEVAGRTNEKLFF.